Following are 26 T cell receptor beta chains from one sample sequenced in a study of CD8 T cells in ankylosing spondylitis. TCRdb re-called the 5' RACE reads with MiXCR, one entry per CDR3 protein. The table lists about 280,000 distinct CDR3 sequences, roughly 20% of them singletons, with less than 9% in the top ten. Sequencing was performed on blood, either unsorted or a sorted T cell fraction (not recorded which). The receptors derive from a male donor with ankylosing spondylitis or in good health (not recorded which).

The chain carries TRBV29-1 and TRBJ2-5; tentatively, D is TRBD1 or TRBD2 (6 bases each). The CDR3 covers 15 residues. From germline, CDR1 is SQVTM and CDR2 ANQGSEA. V lost 8 bases, J lost 5 bases, and 24 bases lay in between. The CDR3 DNA reads as TGCAGCACCTACGGGGGCAGGGTCGAAATTGAGACCCAGTACTTC. Translating gives CSTYGGRVEIETQYF.

The J gene is TRBJ2-5, the V gene TRBV5-1; 7 bases line up with TRBD1. The V and J ends lost 4 bases and 3 bases, in that order; junction bases with no gene match: 12. CDR3 length equals 16 residues. The germline CDR1 and CDR2 sequences are SGHRS and YFSETQ. The CDR3, as DNA: TGCGCCAGCAGCCCCCAGACAGGGTTGGGTGAAGAGACCCAGTACTTC. Its translation is CASSPQTGLGEETQYF. Using reference TRBV5-1 and TRBJ2-5 for the parts outside the CDR3, the full variable domain is KAGVTQTPRYLIKTRGQQVTLSCSPISGHRSVSWYQQTPGQGLQFLFEYFSETQRNKGNFPGRFSGRQFSNSRSEMNVSTLELGDSALYLCASSPQTGLGEETQYFGPGTRLLVL.

This chain joins TRBV28 and TRBJ2-6; TRBD2 might be the D (5 bases). The CDR3 loop spans 17 amino acids. V lost 6 bases to trimming and J lost 0 bases, with 15 bases between them. Germline V gene lookup returns CDR1 MDHEN and CDR2 SYDVKM. CDR3 sequence: CASSSQTGISGANVLTF. In DNA form, the CDR3 reads TGTGCCAGCAGCTCCCAGACGGGGATCTCTGGGGCCAACGTCCTGACTTTC.

As DNA, the CDR3 is TGTGCCAGCAGCAAAGAGGGTAATAGGCAAGAGACCCAGTACTTC. Translation: CASSKEGNRQETQYF. The V and J genes are TRBV21-1 and TRBJ2-5. TRBV21-1 is labeled a pseudogene. This CDR3 contains 15 residues.

The gene calls are TRBV5-1 and TRBJ1-2; 12 bases fit TRBD1. This CDR3 comprises 14 residues. The germline V gene encodes CDR1 SGHRS and CDR2 YFSETQ. V lost 5 bases and J lost 7; bases outside the gene matches: 6. CDR3 DNA sequence: TGCGCCAGCAGGTCCGGGACAGGGGGCTCTGGCTACACCTTC. Protein product: CASRSGTGGSGYTF.

The chain employs TRBV20-1 and TRBJ2-5; 7 nucleotides match TRBD2. From germline, CDR1 is DFQATT and CDR2 SNEGSKA (reference sequence). V dropped 0 bases and J dropped 5; count of bases not matched to a gene: 9. This CDR3 is built from 15 residues. The CDR3 protein is CSARDLTGAGETQYF. CDR3 coding DNA: TGCAGTGCTAGAGATCTTACGGGAGCGGGGGAGACCCAGTACTTC.

This clonotype was found a few times. The gene calls are TRBV5-1 and TRBJ2-5; 9 nucleotides line up with TRBD2. CDR3 size: 14 residues. Trimming took 4 bases from V and 5 from J; bases not matched to a gene: 6. Germline V gene data show CDR1 as SGHRS and CDR2 as YFSETQ. The CDR3: CASSGSGSSETQYF. In DNA, the CDR3 is TGCGCCAGCAGCGGTAGCGGGAGTTCCGAGACCCAGTACTTC.

A few counts support this clonotype. V and J are TRBV7-6 and TRBJ2-3; a weak D match, TRBD2 (5 bases). The germline CDR1 and CDR2 sequences are SGHVS and FNYEAQ. The CDR3 is 15 residues long. Trimming took 6 bases from V and 5 from J, leaving 18 bases between them. The CDR3: CASRPEVGVRDTQYF. The CDR3 region has the DNA TGTGCCAGCAGACCCGAGGTGGGAGTAAGAGATACGCAGTATTTT.

The chain uses TRBV6-1 and TRBJ1-3, with D unclear. The germline V and J ends were trimmed by 2 bases and 0 bases, with 5 bases remaining between them. The CDR3 sequence is 14 residues long. Germline-derived CDR1 and CDR2 are MNHNS and SASEGT. The CDR3 DNA reads as TGTGCCAGCAGTGAAACCCTCTCTGGAAACACCATATATTTT. Translation gives CASSETLSGNTIYF.

As for this clonotype: A junction boundary mismatches the germline segment, possibly from a read error. The V call is TRBV15, the J call TRBJ1-4; D gene uncertain. This CDR3 has 14 amino acids. The germline gives CDR1 LNHNV, CDR2 YYDKDF (reference sequence). For the CDR3, the DNA is TGTGCCAGCAGCAGAGTTTCAACTAATGAAAAACTGTTTTTT. This codes for CASSRVSTNEKLFF. Full variable domain (missing parts from reference TRBV15 and TRBJ1-4): DAMVIQNPRYQVTQFGKPVTLSCSQTLNHNVMYWYQQKSSQAPKLLFHYYDKDFNNEADTPDNFQSRRPNTSFCFLDIRSPGLGDTAMYLCASSRVSTNEKLFFGSGTQLSVL.

This clonotype has only a few counts. The J gene is TRBJ1-1, the V gene TRBV12-3 or TRBV12-4, with a tentative D call TRBD1 (6 bases). The CDR3 is made up of 14 amino acids. V lost 7 bases, J lost 1 base, and 13 bases lay in between. The chain's CDR3 is CASTTTGSNTEAFF. CDR3 DNA sequence: TGTGCCAGCACCACGACAGGATCGAACACTGAAGCTTTCTTT.

This clonotype was seen more than once but under ten times. The V and J genes are TRBV20-1 and TRBJ2-3; D perhaps matches TRBD1 (6 bases). Germline V gives CDR1 DFQATT, CDR2 SNEGSKA (reference sequence). The CDR3 spans 17 residues. Trimming shortened V by 2 bases and J by 6 bases, and 24 bases separated the two germline ends. CDR3 sequence: CSARTVAQGSFGDTQYF. CDR3 sequence (DNA): TGCAGTGCTAGAACTGTCGCACAGGGAAGTTTCGGGGATACGCAGTATTTT.

V usage is TRBV5-1 and J usage is TRBJ2-3; 9 bases agree with TRBD2. After removal of 2 bases from V and 2 bases from J, the junction contained 6 bases not matched to a gene. The CDR3 covers 16 residues. Germline assignment: CDR1 SGHRS and CDR2 YFSETQ. CDR3 DNA: TGCGCCAGCAGCTTATTGACTAGCGGCTCCACAGATACGCAGTATTTT. Translated, it gives CASSLLTSGSTDTQYF.

In its sample, this clonotype was seen many times. The V gene is TRBV10-3, the J gene TRBJ2-7; D gene ambiguous. V lost 0 bases and J 2 bases, leaving 8 bases between the germline ends. The CDR3 spans 14 residues. Germline loops: CDR1 ENHRY, CDR2 SYGVKD. The CDR3 is CAISESHGAYEQYV. In DNA, the CDR3 is TGTGCCATCAGTGAGTCTCATGGCGCCTACGAGCAGTACGTC.

This clonotype has a handful of counts. The genes are TRBV29-1 and TRBJ2-1; 9 nucleotides agree with TRBD1. The CDR3 extends over 14 amino acids. V shed 7 bases and J 8 bases; nucleotides not matched to a gene: 12. Germline V gene data show CDR1 as SQVTM and CDR2 as ANQGSEA. CDR3 DNA sequence: TGCAGCGGAATTACAGGGGGCCCGTACGATGAGCAGTTCTTC. Its translation is CSGITGGPYDEQFF.

The V call is TRBV7-2, the J call TRBJ2-3, with D possibly matching TRBD2 (7 bases). CDR1 and CDR2 (germline): SGHTA, FQGNSA. The length of the CDR3 is 15 residues. V lost 6 bases to trimming and J lost 4 bases, with 17 bases between them. CDR3 sequence: CASRSGGRGPDTQYF. The CDR3 bases are TGTGCCAGCAGGTCGGGGGGCCGGGGTCCAGATACGCAGTATTTT.

This chain joins TRBV5-1 and TRBJ2-2; 14 positions match TRBD2. Germline-derived CDR1 and CDR2 are SGHRS and YFSETQ. J was trimmed by 5 bases and V by 4 bases; bases with no gene match: 4. The CDR3 covers 16 residues. This chain's CDR3 is CASSTGLAGETGELFF. The CDR3 nucleotides are TGCGCCAGCAGCACGGGACTAGCGGGGGAAACCGGGGAGCTGTTTTTT.

The chain combines TRBV10-3 with TRBJ1-5, with D perhaps matching TRBD1 (6 bases). CDR1 is ENHRY, CDR2 SYGVKD, per germline. The CDR3 extends over 15 amino acids. V dropped 5 bases and J dropped 5 bases, with 16 bases sitting between them. For the CDR3, the DNA is TGTGCCATCAGTTCATCGACAGGCTTAGATCAGCCCCAGCATTTT. Its translation: CAISSSTGLDQPQHF.

The J gene is TRBJ1-2, the V gene TRBV12-3 or TRBV12-4; D remains ambiguous. V was shortened by 3 bases and J by 4 bases, with 9 bases between the two germline ends. This CDR3 spans 13 amino acids. For the CDR3, the DNA is TGTGCCAGCAGTTTCGGACTCGGCTATGGCTACACCTTC. Its protein is CASSFGLGYGYTF.

The sample holds many counts of this clonotype. This chain links TRBV12-3 or TRBV12-4 with TRBJ1-2; D uncertain. This CDR3 has 11 amino acids. Trimming pared 8 bases from V and 4 bases from J, leaving 8 bases between. CDR3 sequence reads: CASGRLYGYTF. The CDR3 bases are TGTGCCAGCGGACGTCTCTATGGCTACACCTTC.

This clonotype has more than one count but fewer than ten. V usage is TRBV9 and J usage is TRBJ1-5, with 7 bases lining up with TRBD1. Germline V CDR1 and CDR2: SGDLS, YYNGEE. This CDR3 contains 17 residues. The V gene end was trimmed by 4 bases and the J gene end by 0 bases; junction bases not matched to a gene: 10. The CDR3 nucleotides are TGTGCCAGCAGCTTAGGCCCCGGGACAGATAGCAATCAGCCCCAGCATTTT. Amino acids: CASSLGPGTDSNQPQHF.

In regard to this clonotype: A clone one base away is much larger, so this may be a read error. The chain is built from TRBV29-1 and TRBJ2-1, with 9 bases lining up with TRBD2. The CDR3 totals 12 residues. Germline V CDR1 and CDR2: SQVTM, ANQGSEA. V lost 7 bases to trimming and J lost 8 bases; unmatched junction nucleotides: 6. CDR3 in amino acids: CSAGPSGDEQFF. CDR3 sequence (DNA): TGCAGCGCTGGGCCTAGCGGGGATGAGCAGTTCTTC.

This clonotype was recorded many times. The V call is TRBV7-9, the J call TRBJ2-1, with 7 bases identical to TRBD2. Germline V gene sequence: CDR1 SEHNR, CDR2 FQNEAQ (reference sequence). The CDR3 totals 16 residues. V lost 5 bases to trimming and J lost 1 base; unmatched junction nucleotides: 8. The CDR3 region has the DNA TGTGCCAGCAGCCCGGCCAGCGGGGCTTCCTACAATGAGCAGTTCTTC. It is translated as CASSPASGASYNEQFF.

The gene calls are TRBV5-8 and TRBJ2-2; unclear D gene. From germline, CDR1 is SGHTS and CDR2 YDEGEE. The germline V and J ends were trimmed by 5 bases and 6 bases, with 11 bases remaining between them. The CDR3 runs 13 residues. The CDR3 sequence is CASSKAVSGELFF. CDR3 coding DNA: TGTGCCAGCAGTAAGGCGGTTTCCGGGGAGCTGTTTTTT.

The rearrangement joins TRBV9 to TRBJ1-6, with D unclear. V lost 0 bases and J lost 7, with 8 bases in between. CDR1 and CDR2 (germline): SGDLS, YYNGEE. CDR3 length equals 14 residues. DNA for the CDR3: TGTGCCAGCAGCGTAGATCTCAAGAATTCACCCCTCCACTTT. Protein sequence: CASSVDLKNSPLHF.

This chain connects TRBV6-1 to TRBJ2-6, with 8 bases lining up with TRBD2. CDR3 length: 16 residues. Losses at the gene ends were 7 bases for V and 2 bases for J; bases not matched to a gene: 7. Per germline, CDR1 MNHNS and CDR2 SASEGT. The CDR3 nucleotides are TGTGCCAGCAACGTCGGGAGGGTCACTGGGGCCAACGTCCTGACTTTC. Translating gives CASNVGRVTGANVLTF.